In its sample, the clone carrying this T cell receptor beta chain was seen once. This sample is part of a study of technical replicates of blood from several donors. Trimming shortened V by 4 bases and J by 2 bases, and 9 bases separated the two germline ends. Germline CDR1 reads SGHAT; CDR2 reads FQDESV (reference sequence). The CDR3 contains 13 residues. The method was immunoSEQ multiplex PCR; TCRdb's version includes in-frame clones alone and lacks a portion of them. The sample holds around 76,000 clones, under 99% seen once. The V call is TRBV11-1, the J call TRBJ2-7; no clear D gene. Sequenced sample: T cells isolated from PBMCs. This TCR came from a human donor in good health. The CDR3 loop is CASSYPDTYEQYF. Written as DNA, the CDR3 is TGTGCCAGCAGCTACCCAGATACCTACGAGCAGTACTTC.